The T cell receptor (beta chain) described here comes from a study of Graves' ophthalmopathy and Graves' hyperthyroidism. This clonotype was seen at least ten times. Its target is not known. The CDR3 spans 14 residues. The germline V gene encodes CDR1 SQVTM and CDR2 ANQGSEA. Losses at the gene ends were 7 bases for V and 4 bases for J; bases not matched to a gene: 10. General study results and limits: For predicting ophthalmopathy progression, the model had 70.59% sensitivity and 72.22% specificity. Blood was where most expanded thyroid clonotypes above 0.001 frequency also turned up.

RNA transcripts were the template, and TCR beta CDR3 regions were amplified from them. Following a first-round RT-PCR that used HTBI primers, a second-round multiplex PCR was carried out. TCRdb fed the multiplex PCR reads into MiXCR, producing one record per CDR3 protein. This table has about 400,000 distinct CDR3 sequences, roughly 15% appearing once. Patients newly diagnosed with hyperthyroidism, under 2 months' duration, were aged 18 to 65, the study reports. Each diagnosis was determined on the basis of clinical symptoms, serum thyroxine, TRAb, thyroid ultrasound and orbital computed tomography.

The chain carries TRBV29-1 and TRBJ1-1; 9 bases fit TRBD1. The source is a young woman with stable Graves' hyperthyroidism. The sequenced material came from peripheral blood. CDR3 sequence reads: CSASPGQGITEAFF. The DNA for the CDR3 is TGCAGCGCCTCGCCGGGACAGGGAATCACTGAAGCTTTCTTT. The full variable domain, completed using reference TRBV29-1 and TRBJ1-1, is SAVISQKPSRDICQRGTSLTIQCQVDSQVTMMFWYRQQPGQSLTLIATANQGSEATYESGFVIDKFPISRPNLTFSTLTVSNMSPEDSSIYLCSASPGQGITEAFFGQGTRLTVV.